This is a list of T cell receptor beta chains from one sample in a study of technical replicates of blood from a few donors. Only in-frame clones appear in the TCRdb table, and some are missing; sequencing was by immunoSEQ multiplex PCR. The sample contains about 58,000 clones, around 91% of which appear only once. Sequenced: PBMCs. The receptors come from a human donor in good health. Some clones in this sample may be carry-over from other donors' samples. The CDR3 runs from the conserved cysteine through the conserved F or W.

j_call v_call cdr3_aa
TRBJ1-1 TRBV29-1 CSAIYSDTGLAEAFF
TRBJ2-2 TRBV7-3 CASSLIPDRGRSGELFF
TRBJ2-7 TRBV7-9 CASSGPGQVYEQYF
TRBJ2-7 TRBV27 CASSLSGGGIYYEQYF
TRBJ1-1 TRBV5-1 CASSPQTGEAFF
TRBJ2-2 TRBV30 CAWSRRVPPGELFF
TRBJ1-1 TRBV20-1 CSARTGGAFF
TRBJ2-5 TRBV30 CAWSRGVEETQYF
TRBJ1-2 TRBV9 CASSIGQIGQGYGYTF
TRBJ2-7 TRBV6-5 CASSSEHRAEQYF
TRBJ1-1 TRBV7-8 CASSLFGTTNTEAFF
TRBJ1-1 TRBV27 CASRNRGVGNTEAFF
TRBJ2-3 TRBV30 CAWSLAGADTQYF
TRBJ2-7 TRBV11-1 CASSLRLAPLGEQYF
TRBJ1-4 TRBV7-2 CASSLGRTTNEKLFF
TRBJ1-4 TRBV7-8 CASSLESGRGPGEKLFF
TRBJ1-1 TRBV6-5 CASSQGSNTEAFF
TRBJ2-7 TRBV4-1 CASSHAVAGRHPSYEQYF
TRBJ2-7 TRBV4-3 CASSRAQGDGEQYF
TRBJ2-5 TRBV7-2 CASSLVFEGARQETQYF
TRBJ2-7 TRBV19 CASSTRQGTYEQYF
TRBJ2-1 TRBV29-1 CSCTYRAHEQFF
TRBJ2-2 TRBV5-6 CASSFLSGSNTGELFF
TRBJ2-3 TRBV2 CASNRGSTDTQYF
TRBJ2-6 TRBV4-3 CASSQVKDRGPGANVLTF
TRBJ1-5 TRBV15 CATSRAGPANQPQHF
TRBJ2-1 TRBV4-3 CASSTTSGDYNEQFF
TRBJ1-5 TRBV7-6 CASSLQGNQPQHF
TRBJ1-2 TRBV5-1 CASSLDRAAGYTF
TRBJ2-6 TRBV28 CASTRGGNVLTF
TRBJ2-3 TRBV19 CASSIPRTGSTDTQYF
TRBJ2-2 TRBV10-3 CAISSGTSGTSGELFF
TRBJ2-1 TRBV10-3 CAIRQGTDEQFF
TRBJ2-2 TRBV5-4 CASSYSGGWAGELFF
TRBJ2-5 TRBV6-1 CAGGGGGRQETQYF
TRBJ2-3 TRBV6-5 CASSNRGRTDTQYF
TRBJ2-7 TRBV20-1 CSARGPSEQYF
TRBJ2-3 TRBV11-1 CASSPSGEPLRTQYF
TRBJ2-2 TRBV11-2 CASSLSAPIASNTGELFF
TRBJ1-2 TRBV7-2 CASSSRDRSYGYTF
TRBJ1-5 TRBV30 CAWSDRSNQPQHF
TRBJ1-1 TRBV29-1 CSVGGEGTEAFF
TRBJ1-5 TRBV6-5 CASSYGDNQPQHF
TRBJ2-6 TRBV25-1 CASGESGANVLTF
TRBJ2-4 TRBV18 CASSPGQGAAKNIQYF
TRBJ2-7 TRBV5-4 CASSFPGVPSYEQYF
TRBJ2-5 TRBV5-8 CASSLVLGRQETQYF